The 32 T cell receptor beta chains below were found in one sample sequenced in a study of cytomegalovirus exposure and HLA in healthy donors. Profiled with immunoSEQ multiplex PCR; TCRdb holds only in-frame clones, not every one. Of some 100,000 clones listed, almost 90% are singletons. The sequenced sample was PBMCs. Receptors originate from a woman under 30 in good health and CMV-seronegative.

V and J are TRBV6-1 and TRBJ2-1; D gene uncertain. Germline loops: CDR1 MNHNS, CDR2 SASEGT. Trimming took off 2 bases at V and 6 bases at J, with 8 bases between the two ends. This CDR3 has 13 residues. CDR3: CASSELVPNEQFF. The CDR3 DNA reads as TGTGCCAGCAGTGAACTAGTTCCCAATGAGCAGTTCTTC.

The rearrangement uses TRBV4-2 and TRBJ2-3; 7 bases match TRBD2. Per germline, CDR1 LGHNA and CDR2 YNFKEQ. Unmatched junction bases numbered 7, after V lost 4 bases and J lost 3 bases. The CDR3 length is 15 residues. The CDR3 region is CASSPGLVGTDTQYF. As DNA, the CDR3 is TGTGCCAGCAGCCCCGGACTAGTGGGGACAGATACGCAGTATTTT.

This clone was detected once. The chain's CDR3 is CASRLATGELFF. DNA of the CDR3: TGTGCCAGCAGGTTGGCAACCGGGGAGCTGTTTTTT. This chain joins TRBV7-6 and TRBJ2-2, with unresolved D. The CDR3 loop spans 12 amino acids. V was trimmed by 6 bases and J by 5 bases, leaving 7 bases between them. The V gene's germline CDR1 is SGHVS and CDR2 FNYEAQ. Combining the CDR3 with reference TRBV7-6 and TRBJ2-2 gives the whole variable domain GAGVSQSPRYKVTKRGQDVALRCDPISGHVSLYWYRQALGQGPEFLTYFNYEAQQDKSGLPNDRFSAERPEGSISTLTIQRTEQRDSAMYRCASRLATGELFFGEGSRLTVL.

The rearrangement joins TRBV27 to TRBJ1-1; D not resolved. Trimming removed 5 bases from V and 1 base from J, with 11 bases in between. Germline V gene sequence: CDR1 MNHEY, CDR2 SMNVEV (reference sequence). The CDR3 is made up of 14 amino acids. As DNA, the CDR3 is TGTGCCAGCAGTCCCTCGGGGTGGAACACTGAAGCTTTCTTT. Translated, it gives CASSPSGWNTEAFF.

V is TRBV5-1 and J is TRBJ2-5; 7 bases match TRBD1. The J segment lost 2 bases and the V segment lost 0 bases, leaving 4 bases of the junction unmatched. Looked up from germline, CDR1 is SGHRS and CDR2 is YFSETQ. This CDR3 spans 15 amino acids. CDR3 amino acids: CASSLGPGGQETQYF. DNA of the CDR3: TGCGCCAGCAGCTTGGGGCCAGGGGGACAAGAGACCCAGTACTTC.

The chain is built from TRBV7-9 and TRBJ1-2; 8 bases line up with TRBD1. Germline CDR1 and CDR2: SEHNR and FQNEAQ (reference sequence). CDR3 length equals 14 residues. J lost 4 bases, V lost 1 base, and 2 bases had no gene match. The CDR3 sequence: CASSLGGTGYGYTF. For the CDR3, the DNA is TGTGCCAGCAGCTTAGGTGGGACAGGCTATGGCTACACCTTC.

The sample holds a few counts of this clone. V and J are TRBV30 and TRBJ2-7, with TRBD1 matching over 7 bases. Germline trimming cut 1 base from V and 5 bases from J; bases unmatched to any gene: 2. Per the germline V gene, CDR1 is GTSNPN and CDR2 is SVGIG (reference sequence). There are 12 residues in the CDR3. In nucleotides, the CDR3 is TGTGCCTGGAGTGCGACAGGGAACGAGCAGTACTTC. This translates into CAWSATGNEQYF.

The chain uses TRBV27 and TRBJ2-1; TRBD2 might be the D (6 bases). V was pared by 4 bases and J by 2 bases, with 18 bases between. Germline V gene data show CDR1 as MNHEY and CDR2 as SMNVEV (reference sequence). The CDR3 contains 17 residues. As DNA, the CDR3 is TGTGCCAGCAGTTCCCGGGATTTAGCGGTCACCTACAATGAGCAGTTCTTC. This gives the protein CASSSRDLAVTYNEQFF.

This chain joins TRBV11-2 and TRBJ2-1, with 12 bases aligning to TRBD2. This CDR3 has 16 amino acids. V gave up 4 bases and J gave up 4 bases; unmatched junction bases: 5. Per the germline V gene, CDR1 is SGHAT and CDR2 is FQNNGV. In nucleotides, the CDR3 is TGTGCCAGCAGCTCCCGACTAGCGGGGGTATACAATGAGCAGTTCTTC. Translating gives CASSSRLAGVYNEQFF.

This clone has only one observation. The rearrangement uses TRBV9 and TRBJ2-7, with 9 positions matching TRBD2. Germline CDR1 and CDR2: SGDLS and YYNGEE. There are 12 residues in the CDR3. V was pared by 4 bases and J by 7 bases, with 3 bases of the junction left unmatched. The CDR3 coding sequence is TGTGCCAGCAGCTTCAGCGGGGGGGAGCAGTACTTC. Translating gives CASSFSGGEQYF. Full variable domain (rest looked up from reference TRBV9 and TRBJ2-7): DSGVTQTPKHLITATGQRVTLRCSPRSGDLSVYWYQQSLDQGLQFLIQYYNGEERAKGNILERFSAQQFPDLHSELNLSSLELGDSALYFCASSFSGGEQYFGPGTRLTVT.

In this sample, this clone turned up a few times. The gene calls are TRBV14 and TRBJ1-2; 7 positions match TRBD1. The CDR3 contains 13 residues. CDR1 is SGHDN, CDR2 FVKESK, per germline. J was trimmed by 6 bases and V by 1 base; bases with no gene match: 2. This CDR3 is CASSQAGTDGYTF. The CDR3 DNA reads as TGTGCCAGCAGCCAAGCGGGGACAGATGGCTACACCTTC.

The V call is TRBV30, the J call TRBJ1-1; D perhaps matches TRBD1 (5 bases). The CDR3 has 13 residues. Looked up from germline, CDR1 is GTSNPN and CDR2 is SVGIG (reference sequence). The CDR3, as DNA: TGTGGGATTATGGGGGGGTTGAACACTGAAGCTTTCTTT. Its protein is CGIMGGLNTEAFF.

The V gene is TRBV7-9, the J gene TRBJ1-2; D is perhaps TRBD1 (6 bases). V lost 4 bases and J 5 bases, leaving 8 bases between the germline ends. This CDR3 has 12 amino acids. Germline V lookup: CDR1 SEHNR, CDR2 FQNEAQ (reference sequence). CDR3 sequence: CASSSGEYGYTF. In DNA, the CDR3 is TGTGCCAGCAGCTCAGGGGAATATGGCTACACCTTC.

V is TRBV7-2 and J is TRBJ1-2; D is perhaps TRBD1 (5 bases). The CDR3 consists of 13 residues. V was clipped by 7 bases and J by 1 base, with 10 bases between them. Germline CDR1 reads SGHTA; CDR2 reads FQGNSA. The CDR3 loop reads CASTKTVNYGYTF. In DNA, the CDR3 is TGTGCCAGCACCAAGACAGTTAACTATGGCTACACCTTC.

The CDR3 reads CATLTGELFF. The CDR3 DNA is TGTGCCACCCTGACCGGGGAGCTGTTTTTT. The rearrangement links TRBV6-1 to TRBJ2-2; D is unclear. This CDR3 region has 10 residues. Germline V CDR1 and CDR2: MNHNS, SASEGT. V was cut by 10 bases and J by 5 bases, with 5 bases left in between.

The chain uses TRBV7-3 and TRBJ2-1, with no clear D. Germline CDR1 is SGHTA and CDR2 is FQGTGA. The CDR3 totals 13 residues. Trimming took 3 bases from V and 2 from J, leaving 5 bases between them. The CDR3 nucleotides are TGTGCCAGCAGCTTTTCAACCTACAATGAGCAGTTCTTC. Its translation is CASSFSTYNEQFF.

This chain uses TRBV7-2 with TRBJ2-2; the D is unclear. Germline lookup yields CDR1 SGHTA and CDR2 FQGNSA. V was clipped by 1 base and J by 2 bases, with 5 bases between them. This CDR3 has 14 amino acids. The CDR3, as DNA: TGTGCCAGCAGCTTAGTGCGCAACACCGGGGAGCTGTTTTTT. Its translation: CASSLVRNTGELFF.

The genes are TRBV7-9 and TRBJ2-1, with a possible D match to TRBD1 (6 bases). Germline assignment: CDR1 SEHNR and CDR2 FQNEAQ (reference sequence). Trimming pared 6 bases from V and 12 bases from J, leaving 18 bases between. The CDR3 sequence is 13 residues long. The CDR3 protein is CASRSDSTERQFF. DNA of the CDR3: TGTGCCAGCAGGTCGGACAGTACCGAGCGGCAGTTCTTC.

The rearrangement joins TRBV29-1 to TRBJ1-4; 7 bases line up with TRBD1. The V gene end was trimmed by 7 bases and the J gene end by 4 bases; junction bases not matched to a gene: 6. Germline CDR1 is SQVTM and CDR2 is ANQGSEA. This CDR3 spans 13 amino acids. The CDR3 is CSAGDRVNEKLFF. DNA of the CDR3: TGCAGCGCCGGGGACAGAGTTAATGAAAAACTGTTTTTT.

The V and J genes are TRBV27 and TRBJ1-4; maybe TRBD1 (6 bases). Deletions cut 5 bases from V and 8 bases from J, with 21 bases between. Per the germline V gene, CDR1 is MNHEY and CDR2 is SMNVEV (reference sequence). CDR3 length: 16 residues. This CDR3 reads CASSPPWGRGEEKLFF. In DNA, the CDR3 is TGTGCCAGCAGTCCCCCGTGGGGCAGGGGAGAGGAAAAACTGTTTTTT.

J is TRBJ2-7 and V is TRBV28; unclear D gene. Trimming removed 5 bases at V and 2 bases at J, with 13 bases between. The germline CDR1 and CDR2 sequences are MDHEN and SYDVKM. This CDR3 spans 14 amino acids. The CDR3 DNA is TGTGCCAGCAGTCCTAACGAGGATACCTACGAGCAGTACTTC. Protein: CASSPNEDTYEQYF.

The V and J genes are TRBV7-9 and TRBJ1-4, with TRBD1 matching 7 bases. This CDR3 region has 13 residues. Germline V gene lookup returns CDR1 SEHNR and CDR2 FQNEAQ (reference sequence). Germline trimming cut 5 bases from V and 12 bases from J; bases unmatched to any gene: 9. CDR3 amino acids: CASSASRDRELFF. In DNA, the CDR3 is TGTGCCAGCAGCGCATCCCGGGACAGAGAACTGTTTTTT.

The rearrangement uses TRBV4-2 and TRBJ2-3; possibly TRBD1 for D (5 bases). V was cut by 7 bases and J by 2 bases, with 16 bases left in between. In germline, CDR1 is LGHNA, CDR2 YNFKEQ. The CDR3 contains 15 residues. CDR3 sequence: CASTRADNPTDTQYF. CDR3 in DNA: TGTGCCAGCACCCGGGCGGACAACCCCACAGATACGCAGTATTTT.

This chain uses TRBV7-9 with TRBJ2-3; 7 nucleotides agree with TRBD1. The junction had 10 bases not matched to a gene; V was cut back by 1 base and J by 0 bases. Germline V gene sequence: CDR1 SEHNR, CDR2 FQNEAQ (reference sequence). The CDR3 spans 18 residues. The DNA of the CDR3 is TGTGCCAGCAGCTTAGGGGGACAGCGCCGATCTAGCACAGATACGCAGTATTTT. Amino acid sequence: CASSLGGQRRSSTDTQYF.

The V gene is TRBV30, the J gene TRBJ1-2, with TRBD1 as a possible D gene (5 bases). The V and J ends lost 4 bases and 1 base respectively, with 28 bases between them. Germline V lookup: CDR1 GTSNPN, CDR2 SVGIG (reference sequence). The CDR3 extends over 19 amino acids. CDR3 in DNA: TGTGCCTGGAACCAATTAAGGGGCTCTGTACAGACAGTTAACTATGGCTACACCTTC. It encodes CAWNQLRGSVQTVNYGYTF. Using reference TRBV30 and TRBJ1-2 for the parts outside the CDR3, the full variable domain is SQTIHQWPATLVQPVGSPLSLECTVEGTSNPNLYWYRQAAGRGLQLLFYSVGIGQISSEVPQNLSASRPQDRQFILSSKKLLLSDSGFYLCAWNQLRGSVQTVNYGYTFGSGTRLTVV.

The V gene is TRBV7-2, the J gene TRBJ1-5; possible D gene TRBD1, 6 bases. Per germline, CDR1 SGHTA and CDR2 FQGNSA. Trimming removed 5 bases at V and 9 bases at J, with 14 bases between. The CDR3 length is 13 residues. The CDR3 here is CASSRDNLRPQHF. The CDR3 DNA reads TGTGCCAGCAGCCGGGACAACCTTCGGCCCCAGCATTTT.

This chain joins TRBV21-1 and TRBJ1-6; the D call in the table, TRBD1, was not verified against the DNA. TRBV21-1 is termed a pseudogene. This CDR3 has 18 amino acids. The CDR3 is CASSKAPKGALGDSPLHF. The CDR3 coding sequence is TGTGCCAGCAGCAAAGCGCCGAAGGGGGCGCTGGGGGATTCACCCCTCCACTTT.

This clone was seen just once. This chain links TRBV28 with TRBJ1-5; no reliable D call. Trimming removed 4 bases at V and 9 bases at J, with 7 bases between. From germline, CDR1 is MDHEN and CDR2 SYDVKM. This CDR3 has 11 residues. The CDR3 coding sequence is TGTGCCAGCAGTTCCCTAGGGCCCCAGCATTTT. This sequence encodes CASSSLGPQHF.

The V gene is TRBV6-1, the J gene TRBJ2-7; 8 bases map to TRBD1. Germline V gene lookup returns CDR1 MNHNS and CDR2 SASEGT. This CDR3 is built from 14 residues. V gave up 1 base and J gave up 2 bases; unmatched junction bases: 1. The CDR3 DNA reads as TGTGCCAGCAGTGAAGGGACAGGGCCCTACGAGCAGTACTTC. Translating gives CASSEGTGPYEQYF.

The chain is built from TRBV6-6 and TRBJ1-5; D remains ambiguous. This CDR3 region has 14 residues. The V end lost 0 bases, the J end lost 0 bases, and 3 bases lay between the germline ends. Germline V gives CDR1 MNHNY, CDR2 SVGAGI (reference sequence). In DNA, the CDR3 is TGTGCCAGCAGTTACTCACATAGCAATCAGCCCCAGCATTTT. Residues: CASSYSHSNQPQHF.

This clone has a handful of counts. The chain recombines TRBV2 with TRBJ1-5; possibly TRBD1 for D (6 bases). This CDR3 contains 13 residues. Germline assignment: CDR1 SNHLY and CDR2 FYNNEI. The V gene lost 8 bases and the J gene lost 6 bases, with 14 bases spanning the gap. The CDR3 bases are TGTGCCAGCTCGGTCGAGGGGGTTCAGCCCCAGCATTTT. This gives the protein CASSVEGVQPQHF.

This sequence joins TRBV27 and TRBJ2-5, with 8 nucleotides matching TRBD1. CDR3 length: 16 amino acids. V dropped 5 bases and J dropped 3; count of bases not matched to a gene: 11. The germline gives CDR1 MNHEY, CDR2 SMNVEV (reference sequence). CDR3 in amino acids: CASSATVDRGKETQYF. As DNA, the CDR3 is TGTGCCAGCAGTGCAACCGTAGACAGGGGAAAAGAGACCCAGTACTTC.